This T cell receptor (beta chain) comes out of a study of blood T cell repertoires in COVID-19. This CDR3 contains 12 residues. Germline CDR1 LNHDA, CDR2 SQIVND (reference sequence). Trimming took 9 bases from V and 5 from J, leaving 13 bases between them. Using immunoSEQ multiplex PCR, the repertoire was profiled, and TCRdb retains in-frame clones only, with some absent. This table holds approximately 200,000 clones, approximately 87% found once. Sequencing was carried out using peripheral blood. The chain combines TRBV19 with TRBJ2-5, with D perhaps matching TRBD2 (5 bases). This TCR derives from a man aged 55 to 70 who had recovered from COVID-19. This CDR3 reads CASGLGRETQYF. DNA for the CDR3: TGTGCCAGCGGACTGGGCCGGGAGACCCAGTACTTC.